Below, 20 T cell receptor beta chains from the same sample are listed, as sequenced in a study of blood T cell repertoires in COVID-19 (dated by TCRdb to about 2020). The library was generated by the immunoSEQ multiplex PCR assay. Imported from immuneACCESS, the table was reduced by TCRdb to in-frame sequences with V and J called. These copies leave out some clones; in studies compared against another copy, an unresolved V gene accounts for under half, and the cause of the remainder is not known. The sample yields around 130,000 clones; 87% were counted once. Together, the top ten hold approximately 2.3% of the sample. The sequenced material came from peripheral blood. The source is a woman between 50 and 59 years old with acute or convalescent COVID-19.

The chain couples TRBV6-5 to TRBJ1-6, with 7 bases matching TRBD1. CDR3 length: 13 residues. J gave up 14 bases and V 7 bases, and 11 bases lay outside the gene matches. Germline V CDR1 and CDR2: MNHEY, SVGAGI. The CDR3 DNA is TGTGCCAGCACGGCAGGGGGAAGTTTCACCCTCCACTTT. Residues: CASTAGGSFTLHF.

The chain employs TRBV19 and TRBJ2-2, with a possible D match to TRBD1 (5 bases). The CDR3 is 16 amino acids. Germline lookup yields CDR1 LNHDA and CDR2 SQIVND (reference sequence). V lost 10 bases and J 3 bases, leaving 21 bases between the germline ends. CDR3 DNA: TGTGCCACCCTTTCTATAGGACACGGGTACACCGGGGAGCTGTTTTTT. Its translation: CATLSIGHGYTGELFF.

The chain couples TRBV30 to TRBJ2-1; 7 bases map to TRBD2. V trimming: 3 bases; J trimming: 9 bases; junction bases outside the gene matches: 11. Germline V gives CDR1 GTSNPN, CDR2 SVGIG (reference sequence). CDR3 length: 14 residues. CDR3 DNA sequence: TGTGCCTGGAGGACTAGCCACCAGGTCAGTGAGCAGTTCTTC. This translates into CAWRTSHQVSEQFF.

The rearrangement links TRBV10-3 to TRBJ1-3; TRBD1 matches 7 bases. CDR3 length equals 14 residues. V dropped 6 bases and J dropped 3; count of bases not matched to a gene: 5. Germline-derived CDR1 and CDR2 are ENHRY and SYGVKD. The CDR3 bases are TGTGCCATCAGCTCCGGGACAGTTGGAAACACCATATATTTT. Protein sequence: CAISSGTVGNTIYF.

The chain is built from TRBV9 and TRBJ1-1, with a tentative D call TRBD1 (6 bases). The CDR3 consists of 15 residues. CDR1 SGDLS and CDR2 YYNGEE come from the germline V gene. V lost 4 bases, J lost 1 base, and 14 bases lay in between. In DNA, the CDR3 is TGTGCCAGCAGCACTGGACAGCTAACGAACACTGAAGCTTTCTTT. This translates into CASSTGQLTNTEAFF.

This clone was observed once. This chain joins TRBV3-1 (or the pseudogene TRBV3-2) and TRBJ1-1, with no clear D. V lost 4 bases, J lost 4 bases, and 13 bases lay in between. The CDR3 runs 14 residues. In germline, CDR1 is LGHDT, CDR2 YNNKEL (reference sequence). CDR3 in amino acids: CASSPSSGSTEAFF. The CDR3 bases are TGTGCCAGCAGCCCTAGTTCTGGGTCCACTGAAGCTTTCTTT.

The rearrangement joins TRBV3-1 (or the pseudogene TRBV3-2) to TRBJ2-7; perhaps TRBD2 as D (5 bases). V dropped 6 bases and J dropped 4 bases, with 10 bases sitting between them. Germline CDR1 LGHDT, CDR2 YNNKEL (reference sequence). The CDR3 consists of 12 residues. Written as DNA, the CDR3 is TGTGCCAGCAGGGACTCCCGTTACGAGCAGTACTTC. Protein: CASRDSRYEQYF.

The V call is TRBV19, the J call TRBJ1-2; the D gene is possibly TRBD1 (5 bases). Trimming removed 10 bases at V and 4 bases at J, with 16 bases between. This CDR3 is 13 amino acids long. Germline lookup yields CDR1 LNHDA and CDR2 SQIVND (reference sequence). CDR3: CATYVGTGYGYTF. CDR3 nucleotides: TGTGCCACCTATGTTGGGACTGGCTATGGCTACACCTTC.

Worth noting for this clone: Other nucleotide sequences from this sample produce the same CDR3. This sequence joins TRBV19 and TRBJ1-2; no clear D. This CDR3 is built from 14 residues. CDR1 LNHDA and CDR2 SQIVND come from the germline V gene (reference sequence). Trimming stripped 3 bases from V and 4 bases from J, with 12 bases between. The DNA for the CDR3 is TGTGCCAGTAGTATGTCAGGATTGCCCTATGGCTACACCTTC. This sequence encodes CASSMSGLPYGYTF.

This clone was seen just once. The chain uses TRBV6-2 or TRBV6-3 and TRBJ2-1; tentatively, D is TRBD1 (5 bases). This CDR3 is 17 amino acids long. Trimming shortened V by 3 bases and J by 10 bases, and 25 bases separated the two germline ends. Germline V gives CDR1 MNHEY, CDR2 SVGEGT. For the CDR3, the DNA is TGTGCCAGCAGTTATCGCCCCATAAGCAGGGAAGTGTACGAGCAGTTCTTC. This encodes CASSYRPISREVYEQFF.

The chain links TRBV7-2 to TRBJ2-5, with TRBD2 as a possible D gene (6 bases). CDR1 is SGHTA and CDR2 is FQGNSA in the germline V gene. Trimming cost V 2 bases and J 4 bases, with 8 bases left between them. The CDR3 has 13 residues. The CDR3 loop reads CASSLRDLETQYF. Written as DNA, the CDR3 is TGTGCCAGCAGCTTAAGGGACTTAGAGACCCAGTACTTC.

The chain recombines TRBV5-1 with TRBJ2-7; 7 bases map to TRBD2. Looked up from germline, CDR1 is SGHRS and CDR2 is YFSETQ. After removal of 4 bases from V and 6 bases from J, the junction contained 4 bases not matched to a gene. CDR3 length: 12 residues. Written as DNA, the CDR3 is TGCGCCAGCAGCCCGACTAGCTCCGAGCAGTACTTC. This gives the protein CASSPTSSEQYF.

A remark on this clone: Within the sample, other DNA sequences also encode this same CDR3. V usage is TRBV19 and J usage is TRBJ1-1; D may be TRBD1 (5 bases). Germline values: CDR1 LNHDA, CDR2 SQIVND (reference sequence). The V gene lost 3 bases and the J gene lost 6 bases, with 8 bases spanning the gap. The CDR3 is 12 residues long. The CDR3 DNA reads as TGTGCCAGTAGTATCGGGGGAGCTGAAGCTTTCTTT. Protein: CASSIGGAEAFF. Looking up the rest from reference TRBV19 and TRBJ1-1 gives the full variable domain: DGGITQSPKYLFRKEGQNVTLSCEQNLNHDAMYWYRQDPGQGLRLIYYSQIVNDFQKGDIAEGYSVSREKKESFPLTVTSAQKNPTAFYLCASSIGGAEAFFGQGTRLTVV.

In its sample, this clone was seen a few times. The chain couples TRBV20-1 to TRBJ1-5; D possibly corresponds to TRBD1 (5 bases). This CDR3 has 14 amino acids. Germline V CDR1 and CDR2: DFQATT, SNEGSKA (reference sequence). V was trimmed by 3 bases and J by 4 bases, leaving 13 bases between them. As DNA, the CDR3 is TGCAGTGCTAGTTTACAGGTCGCTAATCAGCCCCAGCATTTT. Residues: CSASLQVANQPQHF.

This clone was observed a few times. The chain recombines TRBV6-6 with TRBJ1-4; possible D gene TRBD1, 6 bases. The V gene's germline CDR1 is MNHNY and CDR2 SVGAGI (reference sequence). The CDR3 has 15 residues. V shed 6 bases and J shed 7 bases, with 18 bases lying between them. The CDR3 loop reads CASSEGTAGAEKLFF. The CDR3, as DNA: TGTGCCAGCAGCGAAGGGACGGCGGGGGCTGAAAAACTGTTTTTT.

This rearrangement joins TRBV19 to TRBJ1-2; 11 bases align to TRBD1. V dropped 7 bases and J dropped 3; count of bases not matched to a gene: 1. The germline V gene has CDR1 LNHDA and CDR2 SQIVND (reference sequence). There are 13 residues in the CDR3. CDR3 in amino acids: CASKGQGDYGYTF. CDR3 nucleotide sequence: TGTGCCAGTAAGGGACAGGGGGACTATGGCTACACCTTC.

The rearrangement uses TRBV9 and TRBJ1-1; 7 bases line up with TRBD1. Germline lookup yields CDR1 SGDLS and CDR2 YYNGEE. The CDR3 length is 16 residues. The junction had 6 bases not matched to a gene; V was cut back by 0 bases and J by 1 base. Written as DNA, the CDR3 is TGTGCCAGCAGCGTAGTTGGGGACAGAGCGAACACTGAAGCTTTCTTT. This sequence encodes CASSVVGDRANTEAFF.

In DNA form, the CDR3 reads TGTGCCAGCACTCGGCGGCTCAGCTTAGGTGAAAAACTGTTTTTT. Its protein product is CASTRRLSLGEKLFF. The chain joins TRBV7-2 to TRBJ1-4; D remains ambiguous. Germline V gene lookup returns CDR1 SGHTA and CDR2 FQGNSA. The CDR3 length is 15 residues. Trimming took 7 bases from V and 7 from J, leaving 19 bases between them.

The V call is TRBV5-1, the J call TRBJ1-1; D is undetermined. V gave up 0 bases and J gave up 5 bases, with 8 bases separating them. CDR1 and CDR2 (germline): SGHRS, YFSETQ. This CDR3 has 13 amino acids. This CDR3 reads CASSLALGTEAFF. Written as DNA, the CDR3 is TGCGCCAGCAGCTTGGCCCTCGGGACTGAAGCTTTCTTT.

V and J are TRBV9 and TRBJ1-4; 9 bases are a match to TRBD1. Looked up from germline, CDR1 is SGDLS and CDR2 is YYNGEE. Trimming cost V 0 bases and J 8 bases; bases outside gene matches: 11. CDR3 size: 17 residues. CDR3 residues: CASSVDWTGEEGEKLFF. In nucleotides, the CDR3 is TGTGCCAGCAGCGTAGACTGGACAGGGGAGGAGGGCGAAAAACTGTTTTTT.